These 29 T cell receptor beta chains originate from one sample sequenced in a study of CD8+ T cells in alopecia areata. Extracted RNA was reverse transcribed, and the resulting cDNA served as sequencing template. Clones were sequenced by immunoSEQ multiplex PCR, and TCRdb holds only the in-frame ones, with some missing. The sample records 150,000 or so clones, 50% to 65% being singletons. Sample: CD8+ T cells sorted from blood, taken at week 0. These receptors all stem from a human donor with alopecia areata.

The rearrangement uses TRBV2 and TRBJ2-1, with D possibly being TRBD2 (5 bases). V lost 6 bases, J lost 1 base, and 10 bases lay in between. Germline V lookup: CDR1 SNHLY, CDR2 FYNNEI. The CDR3 totals 14 residues. The CDR3 here is CASRGRGSYNEQFF. For the CDR3, the DNA is TGTGCCAGCAGGGGTCGGGGATCCTACAATGAGCAGTTCTTC.

The chain is built from TRBV9 and TRBJ1-4; D not resolved. Germline CDR1 is SGDLS and CDR2 is YYNGEE. V dropped 0 bases and J dropped 0 bases, with 6 bases sitting between them. CDR3 length equals 15 residues. CDR3 protein: CASSVAFATNEKLFF. CDR3 coding DNA: TGTGCCAGCAGCGTAGCTTTTGCAACTAATGAAAAACTGTTTTTT. The whole variable domain, remainder taken from reference TRBV9 and TRBJ1-4, is DSGVTQTPKHLITATGQRVTLRCSPRSGDLSVYWYQQSLDQGLQFLIQYYNGEERAKGNILERFSAQQFPDLHSELNLSSLELGDSALYFCASSVAFATNEKLFFGSGTQLSVL.

V usage is TRBV6-6 and J usage is TRBJ2-1; D may be TRBD1 (5 bases). This CDR3 has 12 residues. V lost 8 bases, J lost 6 bases, and 11 bases lay in between. Germline V lookup: CDR1 MNHNY, CDR2 SVGAGI (reference sequence). The CDR3 DNA follows: TGTGCCAGCTTAAGACAGCTCAATGAGCAGTTCTTC. It is translated as CASLRQLNEQFF.

This clone was observed once. The chain employs TRBV5-6 and TRBJ2-3, with D hard to call. Germline V CDR1 and CDR2: SGHDT, YYEEEE. This CDR3 is 13 amino acids long. Trimming took off 0 bases at V and 4 bases at J, with 6 bases between the two ends. CDR3 sequence: CASSLGTSDTQYF. The CDR3 region has the DNA TGTGCCAGCAGCTTGGGGACCTCAGATACGCAGTATTTT.

The chain joins TRBV30 to TRBJ2-1; 8 nucleotides agree with TRBD1. V shed 1 base, J shed 5 bases, and the junction held 4 bases outside the gene matches. Germline V CDR1 and CDR2: GTSNPN, SVGIG (reference sequence). The CDR3 consists of 14 residues. CDR3 residues: CAWSAGQADNEQFF. Here the CDR3 DNA reads TGTGCCTGGAGTGCGGGACAGGCTGACAATGAGCAGTTCTTC.

This clone was seen a handful of times. The V gene is TRBV29-1, the J gene TRBJ1-2; D unclear. CDR3 length equals 14 residues. Per germline, CDR1 SQVTM and CDR2 ANQGSEA. V gave up 0 bases and J gave up 2 bases, with 10 bases separating them. CDR3 sequence: CSVEDQGVNYGYTF. In DNA form, the CDR3 reads TGCAGCGTTGAAGATCAAGGAGTGAACTATGGCTACACCTTC. The whole variable domain, filled in from reference TRBV29-1 and TRBJ1-2, reads SAVISQKPSRDICQRGTSLTIQCQVDSQVTMMFWYRQQPGQSLTLIATANQGSEATYESGFVIDKFPISRPNLTFSTLTVSNMSPEDSSIYLCSVEDQGVNYGYTFGSGTRLTVV.

Details on this clone: Sequence at one end of the junction differs from germline and may be a read error. This chain connects TRBV2 to TRBJ1-2; possibly TRBD1 for D (5 bases). This CDR3 spans 12 amino acids. Looked up from germline, CDR1 is SNHLY and CDR2 is FYNNEI. Here the CDR3 DNA reads TGTGCCAGCAGGGAAGGGGATAATGGCTACACCTTC. Its protein is CASREGDNGYTF. The complete variable domain, with remaining parts taken from reference TRBV2 and TRBJ1-2, reads EPEVTQTPSHQVTQMGQEVILRCVPISNHLYFYWYRQILGQKVEFLVSFYNNEISEKSEIFDDQFSVERPDGSNFTLKIRSTKLEDSAMYFCASREGDNGYTFGSGTRLTVV.

The J gene is TRBJ1-5, the V gene TRBV5-6; maybe TRBD1 (5 bases). The V gene lost 4 bases and the J gene lost 9 bases, with 8 bases spanning the gap. The CDR3 covers 11 residues. The V gene's germline CDR1 is SGHDT and CDR2 YYEEEE. The CDR3 coding sequence is TGTGCCAGCAGCCCTCAGGGGCCCCAGCATTTT. It encodes CASSPQGPQHF.

As DNA, the CDR3 is TGCGCCAGCAGCCAGCAGGGAAGCTACGAGCAGTACTTC. It yields the protein CASSQQGSYEQYF. This chain connects TRBV4-1 to TRBJ2-7, with D possibly TRBD1 on 5 matching bases. There are 13 residues in the CDR3. The germline gives CDR1 MGHRA, CDR2 YSYEKL. The germline V and J ends were trimmed by 3 bases and 3 bases, with 9 bases remaining between them.

The chain combines TRBV25-1 with TRBJ2-1, with D possibly matching TRBD1 (5 bases). The V and J ends lost 3 bases and 9 bases respectively, with 15 bases between them. The germline V gene has CDR1 MGHDK and CDR2 SYGVNS. The CDR3 runs 14 residues. The CDR3 DNA sequence: TGTGCCAGCAGTGATAGCTGGGGCAGGGCTGAGCAGTTCTTC. Encoded protein: CASSDSWGRAEQFF.

V is TRBV2 and J is TRBJ2-5, with D tentatively TRBD2 (6 bases). This CDR3 is 11 amino acids long. The ends were cut back, 8 bases at V and 7 bases at J, with 11 bases in the middle. Germline loops: CDR1 SNHLY, CDR2 FYNNEI. The CDR3 reads CASYGGRTQYF. Here the CDR3 DNA reads TGTGCCAGCTATGGGGGGAGGACCCAGTACTTC.

The rearrangement links TRBV9 to TRBJ2-1; D may be TRBD2 (6 bases). The CDR3 contains 17 residues. Germline lookup yields CDR1 SGDLS and CDR2 YYNGEE. The V end lost 0 bases, the J end lost 5 bases, and 18 bases lay between the germline ends. The CDR3 DNA follows: TGTGCCAGCAGCGTAGTGAGTTTTACGGGGGAAGACAATGAGCAGTTCTTC. Protein product: CASSVVSFTGEDNEQFF.

This clone was observed a single time. The J gene is TRBJ2-7, the V gene TRBV5-1; 9 nucleotides line up with TRBD2. Germline V lookup: CDR1 SGHRS, CDR2 YFSETQ. V was clipped by 6 bases and J by 5 bases; unmatched bases: 18. This CDR3 comprises 17 residues. In DNA form, the CDR3 reads TGCGCCAGCAACGGGTGGGCTAGCGGGGACACCGGGGACGAGCAGTACTTC. Its translation: CASNGWASGDTGDEQYF.

The DNA for the CDR3 is TGTGCCAGCAGTGAATCGGGGGTCCACGAGCAGTACTTC. This codes for CASSESGVHEQYF. This chain links TRBV25-1 with TRBJ2-7; D is perhaps TRBD2 (6 bases). CDR3 length: 13 residues. The V end lost 1 base, the J end lost 5 bases, and 9 bases lay between the germline ends. Germline loops: CDR1 MGHDK, CDR2 SYGVNS.

This clone was picked up a small number of times. The CDR3 nucleotides read TGTGCCAGCAGCTTAGATGAGAATGTCGTGGGGTCACCCCTCCACTTT. It specifies CASSLDENVVGSPLHF. This chain links TRBV11-2 with TRBJ1-6; D is undetermined. The CDR3 extends over 16 amino acids. With 0 bases removed from V and 10 bases from J, the gap between germline ends came to 16 bases. Germline-derived CDR1 and CDR2 are SGHAT and FQNNGV.

This sequence joins TRBV29-1 and TRBJ1-2, with D unresolved. V was pared by 5 bases and J by 7 bases, with 14 bases between. This CDR3 comprises 12 residues. Germline assignment: CDR1 SQVTM and CDR2 ANQGSEA. The CDR3 nucleotides are TGCAGCGTTAGCGGGGAGGGAGGTGGCTACACCTTC. It is translated as CSVSGEGGGYTF.

The chain uses TRBV27 and TRBJ1-1; a weak D match, TRBD1 (6 bases). This CDR3 is built from 15 residues. Trimming pared 2 bases from V and 4 bases from J, leaving 14 bases between. Germline assignment: CDR1 MNHEY and CDR2 SMNVEV (reference sequence). The CDR3 DNA reads TGTGCCAGCAGTTTAACCGACAGGAGGGCCACTGAAGCTTTCTTT. Amino acid sequence: CASSLTDRRATEAFF.

Comment on this clone: Sequence at one end of the junction differs from germline and may be a read error. The rearrangement joins TRBV7-9 to TRBJ2-5; D unresolved. The germline CDR1 and CDR2 sequences are SEHNR and FQNEAQ (reference sequence). The CDR3 consists of 13 residues. The CDR3 here is CASSETYQGTQYF. In DNA, the CDR3 is TGTGCCAGCAGCGAAACCTACCAAGGGACCCAGTACTTC.

This rearrangement joins TRBV4-3 to TRBJ2-3; 9 positions match TRBD2. Per germline, CDR1 LGHNA and CDR2 YSLEER. V shed 4 bases and J 2 bases; nucleotides not matched to a gene: 7. This CDR3 is built from 16 residues. The CDR3 region has the DNA TGCGCCAGCAGCCCAGAAGCGGGGGGAGTCACAGATACGCAGTATTTT. Amino acid sequence: CASSPEAGGVTDTQYF.

This rearrangement joins TRBV2 to TRBJ2-7, with TRBD2 matching over 7 bases. CDR3 length: 13 residues. With 6 bases clipped from V and 1 base from J, the junction kept 3 bases outside the gene matches. Per germline, CDR1 SNHLY and CDR2 FYNNEI. The CDR3 DNA reads TGTGCCAGCAGGGGAGGGACTTCCTACGAGCAGTACTTC. This encodes CASRGGTSYEQYF.

This clone was detected a few times. The V and J genes are TRBV29-1 and TRBJ2-2, with TRBD2 identical over 12 bases. Trimming took 4 bases from V and 1 from J; bases not matched to a gene: 4. The CDR3 is 16 amino acids. Germline CDR1 reads SQVTM; CDR2 reads ANQGSEA. This CDR3 is CSVVGGLAGNTGELFF. In nucleotides, the CDR3 is TGCAGCGTTGTGGGGGGACTAGCGGGGAACACCGGGGAGCTGTTTTTT.

The chain employs TRBV5-6 and TRBJ1-1; unclear D gene. Germline CDR1 and CDR2: SGHDT and YYEEEE. The CDR3 extends over 13 amino acids. The V end was cut by 6 bases, the J end by 0 bases, with 9 bases between. CDR3 protein: CASKELMNTEAFF. The CDR3, as DNA: TGTGCCAGCAAGGAACTCATGAACACTGAAGCTTTCTTT.

There are a few counts of this clone. J is TRBJ2-4 and V is TRBV7-2; no firm D call. This CDR3 has 17 amino acids. V gave up 0 bases and J gave up 7 bases, with 19 bases separating them. Germline V lookup: CDR1 SGHTA, CDR2 FQGNSA. In nucleotides, the CDR3 is TGTGCCAGCAGCTTAGCCTCCAATCTGGGATTCGCTAACATTCAGTACTTC. Its translation: CASSLASNLGFANIQYF.

A few counts support this clone. The V gene is TRBV15, the J gene TRBJ2-1, with 10 bases aligning to TRBD2. Trimming took 0 bases from V and 5 from J; bases not matched to a gene: 4. The CDR3 contains 16 residues. Germline V gene sequence: CDR1 LNHNV, CDR2 YYDKDF (reference sequence). Here the CDR3 reads CATSRDRAGGDNEQFF. The CDR3 DNA follows: TGTGCCACCAGCAGAGATCGAGCGGGGGGGGACAATGAGCAGTTCTTC.

A few counts support this clone. The chain uses TRBV4-2 and TRBJ2-7; perhaps TRBD1 as D (5 bases). The V and J ends lost 3 bases and 5 bases respectively, with 14 bases between them. The germline V gene encodes CDR1 LGHNA and CDR2 YNFKEQ. The CDR3 has 14 residues. The CDR3 nucleotides are TGTGCCAGCAGCCATCGGCAGGGTGGCCACGAGCAGTACTTC. This translates into CASSHRQGGHEQYF.

The chain is built from TRBV4-3 and TRBJ2-7; perhaps TRBD1 as D (6 bases). Trimming cost V 4 bases and J 2 bases, with 15 bases left between them. CDR1 and CDR2 from the germline V gene are LGHNA and YSLEER. CDR3 length: 15 residues. In nucleotides, the CDR3 is TGCGCCAGCAGCCCAGGGGCTGGGAAGGCCTACGAGCAGTACTTC. It codes for CASSPGAGKAYEQYF.

This clone was found a few times. The CDR3 reads CASSELRPSDEQYF. As DNA, the CDR3 is TGCGCCAGCAGTGAGCTCAGGCCTTCGGACGAGCAGTACTTC. This chain joins TRBV10-2 and TRBJ2-7; D gene ambiguous. V lost 2 bases and J 5 bases, leaving 13 bases between the germline ends. The germline V gene encodes CDR1 WSHSY and CDR2 SAAADI. There are 14 residues in the CDR3.

The chain is built from TRBV27 and TRBJ1-4; D possibly corresponds to TRBD1 (6 bases). The V and J ends lost 5 bases and 2 bases respectively, with 12 bases between them. Germline V gene data show CDR1 as MNHEY and CDR2 as SMNVEV (reference sequence). This CDR3 has 15 residues. The CDR3 nucleotides read TGTGCCAGCAGTGTTATACAGGGCACTAATGAAAAACTGTTTTTT. Encoded protein: CASSVIQGTNEKLFF.

The chain carries TRBV9 and TRBJ2-1; D is unclear. CDR1 is SGDLS and CDR2 is YYNGEE in the germline V gene. V was pared by 2 bases and J by 0 bases, with 9 bases between. The CDR3 contains 15 residues. The CDR3 DNA sequence: TGTGCCAGCAGCGTTAGTATGAGCTCCTACAATGAGCAGTTCTTC. Protein sequence: CASSVSMSSYNEQFF.